This TCR beta chain appears in the sequencing data of a study of post-analysis software for immune sequencing data. The study's findings and limits: About 5 TRBV segments (TRBV5-6, TRBV5-1 and TRBV20-1 among them) occurred more frequently in patients than in controls.

This CDR3 is built from 15 residues. Germline V gene lookup returns CDR1 SGHNT and CDR2 YYREEE (reference sequence). V was cut by 0 bases and J by 2 bases, with 10 bases left in between. For this clonotype: The antigen is not known.

Unique molecular identifiers tagged the TCR beta cDNA libraries. TCRdb reanalysed the PCR reads using MiXCR and keeps one entry per CDR3 protein. The data hold hundreds of thousands of distinct CDR3 sequences, with approximately 50% observed a single time. V and J are TRBV5-4 and TRBJ2-3, with D unclear. This TCR came from a girl aged 5-17 years with multiple sclerosis. Sample: blood. CDR3 bases: TGTGCCAGCAGCTTGGGCCCGGAACTCACAGATACGCAGTATTTT. Encoded protein: CASSLGPELTDTQYF.